This T cell receptor beta chain emerged from a study of tumor-infiltrating lymphocytes in oesophageal squamous cell carcinoma. This clonotype was detected only once. J gave up 2 bases and V 5 bases, and 5 bases lay outside the gene matches. This CDR3 region has 14 residues. CDR1 and CDR2 from the germline V gene are SGHTA and FQGNSA. TCRdb itself ran the PCR reads through MiXCR, one entry per CDR3 protein. The sample has about 20,000 distinct CDR3 sequences, 40% seen once. The receptor was derived from a male donor with esophageal squamous cell carcinoma. What was sequenced was blood. The chain is built from TRBV7-2 and TRBJ1-1; 7 bases line up with TRBD1. The CDR3 DNA reads TGTGCCAGCAGCCGGGGACAGTACAACACTGAAGCTTTCTTT. Its translation is CASSRGQYNTEAFF.